This TCR beta chain was observed in a study of blood T cell repertoires in COVID-19. This table comes from immunoSEQ multiplex PCR, and its TCRdb copy is limited to in-frame clones, with some not included. Of some 38,000 clones in the sample, roughly nine tenths were seen once. The CDR3 is 17 residues long. Trimming took 5 bases from V and 1 from J; bases not matched to a gene: 5. Germline V gene sequence: CDR1 SGHTA, CDR2 FQGNSA. This TCR derives from a woman younger than 45 in a cohort sampled during active COVID-19. This chain links TRBV7-2 with TRBJ2-3; 14 bases match TRBD2. The specimen sequenced was peripheral blood. CDR3 coding DNA: TGTGCCAGCAGCCCCCGACTAGCGGGAGGGGGCACAGATACGCAGTATTTT. It translates to CASSPRLAGGGTDTQYF.